Presented here are 23 T cell receptor beta chains from one specimen sequenced in a study of patients and donors after allogeneic stem cell transplantation. MiXCR, run by TCRdb on the RT-PCR reads, gives a single entry per CDR3 protein. The sample shows about 960,000 distinct CDR3 sequences, roughly 17% of them seen only once. Sequenced material: blood, either unsorted or a sorted T cell fraction (not recorded which). The receptors were gathered from a human donor who was either an allogeneic HSCT recipient or a stem cell or donor lymphocyte infusion donor (not recorded which). It is not recorded whose cells these are; they may come from a transplant donor.

This clonotype came up a few times. The chain joins TRBV20-1 to TRBJ2-1; D possibly matches TRBD1 or TRBD2 (5 bases each). The CDR3 totals 15 residues. Germline V gene sequence: CDR1 DFQATT, CDR2 SNEGSKA (reference sequence). V lost 3 bases to trimming and J lost 9 bases, with 21 bases between them. The CDR3 sequence is CSASAGTTFRAEQFF. The DNA of the CDR3 is TGCAGTGCTAGCGCCGGGACCACGTTCCGCGCTGAGCAGTTCTTC.

The V and J genes are TRBV20-1 and TRBJ2-1; TRBD2 matches at 10 bases. This CDR3 region has 15 residues. Germline lookup yields CDR1 DFQATT and CDR2 SNEGSKA (reference sequence). Trimming took 1 base from V and 4 from J; bases not matched to a gene: 4. The CDR3 region is CSARGLAGAYNEQFF. The CDR3 DNA reads as TGCAGTGCTAGAGGGCTAGCGGGGGCATACAATGAGCAGTTCTTC.

The rearrangement links TRBV19 to TRBJ2-5; D possibly corresponds to TRBD2 (6 bases). Germline V gene data show CDR1 as LNHDA and CDR2 as SQIVND (reference sequence). The CDR3 consists of 13 residues. Trimming shortened V by 3 bases and J by 5 bases, and 10 bases separated the two germline ends. The CDR3 spells CASSIRDFETQYF. CDR3 nucleotide sequence: TGTGCCAGTAGTATCCGGGACTTCGAGACCCAGTACTTC. The full variable domain, completed using reference TRBV19 and TRBJ2-5, is DGGITQSPKYLFRKEGQNVTLSCEQNLNHDAMYWYRQDPGQGLRLIYYSQIVNDFQKGDIAEGYSVSREKKESFPLTVTSAQKNPTAFYLCASSIRDFETQYFGPGTRLLVL.

The chain links TRBV7-6 to TRBJ2-7; 9 positions agree with TRBD1. The junction had 3 bases not matched to a gene; V was cut back by 1 base and J by 2 bases. Per the germline V gene, CDR1 is SGHVS and CDR2 is FNYEAQ. The length of the CDR3 is 15 residues. CDR3 in DNA: TGTGCCAGCAGCTTAGAAAGGACAGGGGCCTACGAGCAGTACTTC. Protein product: CASSLERTGAYEQYF. Based on the CDR3 plus reference TRBV7-6 and TRBJ2-7, the full variable domain is GAGVSQSPRYKVTKRGQDVALRCDPISGHVSLYWYRQALGQGPEFLTYFNYEAQQDKSGLPNDRFSAERPEGSISTLTIQRTEQRDSAMYRCASSLERTGAYEQYFGPGTRLTVT.

The chain couples TRBV10-3 to TRBJ1-5; 8 positions match TRBD1. Germline loops: CDR1 ENHRY, CDR2 SYGVKD. The CDR3 has 13 residues. J lost 6 bases, V lost 10 bases, and 8 bases had no gene match. The CDR3 sequence is CATQGAPGQPQHF. The DNA for the CDR3 is TGTGCCACCCAGGGGGCGCCTGGTCAGCCCCAGCATTTT.

The J gene is TRBJ2-7, the V gene TRBV29-1; D is perhaps TRBD1 (5 bases). The CDR3 is 12 amino acids. Trimming removed 6 bases at V and 3 bases at J, with 12 bases between. Per the germline V gene, CDR1 is SQVTM and CDR2 is ANQGSEA. The chain's CDR3 is CSVGVTDYEQYF. CDR3 in DNA: TGCAGCGTAGGAGTGACAGACTACGAGCAGTACTTC.

This clonotype came up many times. The chain uses TRBV4-2 and TRBJ2-2, with unresolved D. The CDR3 extends over 15 amino acids. Trimming took 0 bases from V and 4 from J, leaving 9 bases between them. CDR1 LGHNA and CDR2 YNFKEQ come from the germline V gene. The CDR3 spells CASSQDYPTTGELFF. Written as DNA, the CDR3 is TGTGCCAGCAGCCAAGATTACCCTACCACCGGGGAGCTGTTTTTT.

V gene TRBV7-8 combines with J gene TRBJ2-1, with TRBD1 matching 8 bases. CDR3 size: 17 residues. Germline CDR1 is SGHVS and CDR2 is FQNEAQ. J gave up 6 bases and V 1 base, and 11 bases lay outside the gene matches. The CDR3: CASSLGRGRKGSNEQFF. The CDR3 DNA reads TGTGCCAGCAGCTTAGGCAGGGGGCGGAAAGGATCCAATGAGCAGTTCTTC.

This clonotype was seen a handful of times. The chain combines TRBV20-1 with TRBJ2-1; 8 bases fit TRBD1. V was clipped by 0 bases and J by 7 bases; unmatched bases: 11. The CDR3 runs to 16 residues. Germline lookup yields CDR1 DFQATT and CDR2 SNEGSKA (reference sequence). The CDR3, as DNA: TGCAGTGCTAGAGACCCACAAGACAGGGGATGGAATGAGCAGTTCTTC. Translated: CSARDPQDRGWNEQFF.

The CDR3 DNA is TGTGCCAGCAGCTTGGGGACAGAACATTACGCGTACCAAGAGACCCAGTACTTC. It specifies CASSLGTEHYAYQETQYF. This chain connects TRBV11-2 to TRBJ2-5, with 7 bases lining up with TRBD1. Trimming removed 3 bases from V and 0 bases from J; junction bases left unmatched: 13. The length of the CDR3 is 18 residues. CDR1 and CDR2 (germline): SGHAT, FQNNGV.

This sequence joins TRBV6-1 and TRBJ1-2, with a weak D call TRBD1 (5 bases). Trimming shortened V by 5 bases and J by 0 bases, and 13 bases separated the two germline ends. This CDR3 comprises 15 residues. Germline CDR1 reads MNHNS; CDR2 reads SASEGT. This chain's CDR3 is CASSLTGGANYGYTF. The CDR3 DNA sequence: TGTGCCAGCAGTCTTACAGGAGGAGCTAACTATGGCTACACCTTC.

This clonotype was picked up many times. J is TRBJ1-5 and V is TRBV20-1; 7 bases agree with TRBD1. The CDR3 contains 15 residues. V was clipped by 5 bases and J by 4 bases; unmatched bases: 11. Germline CDR1 reads DFQATT; CDR2 reads SNEGSKA (reference sequence). In nucleotides, the CDR3 is TGCAGTGCTCCCTCCCGACAGGGCTTAAATCAGCCCCAGCATTTT. Translated, it gives CSAPSRQGLNQPQHF.

This clonotype was found a few times. This chain's CDR3 is CAVLGDLGNTIYF. The CDR3 coding sequence is TGTGCCGTCCTCGGGGACCTTGGAAACACCATATATTTT. The V gene is TRBV10-3, the J gene TRBJ1-3; possible D gene TRBD1, 5 bases. Trimming pared 11 bases from V and 3 bases from J, leaving 14 bases between. From germline, CDR1 is ENHRY and CDR2 SYGVKD. This CDR3 spans 13 amino acids.

The chain is built from TRBV6-5 and TRBJ2-1; D gene unclear. Trimming took off 0 bases at V and 6 bases at J, with 6 bases between the two ends. There are 13 residues in the CDR3. Germline V gene data show CDR1 as MNHEY and CDR2 as SVGAGI. This CDR3 reads CASSYSKFNEQFF. The DNA for the CDR3 is TGTGCCAGCAGTTACTCGAAGTTCAATGAGCAGTTCTTC.

This clonotype appeared a few times. V usage is TRBV12-3 or TRBV12-4 and J usage is TRBJ1-5, with D unresolved. Between the trimmed V and J ends, which lost 7 bases and 13 bases, there was a span of 20 bases. This CDR3 has 13 residues. CDR3 residues: CASTTPGDRGQHF. CDR3 in DNA: TGTGCCAGCACCACCCCGGGAGATCGAGGTCAGCATTTT.

Only a few counts were recorded for this clonotype. The chain links TRBV6-4 to TRBJ2-3; 7 bases match TRBD2. The CDR3 length is 15 residues. Germline V gene lookup returns CDR1 MRHNA and CDR2 SNTAGT. V shed 2 bases and J 3 bases; nucleotides not matched to a gene: 5. The CDR3 loop is CASSDGGVGTDTQYF. The DNA of the CDR3 is TGTGCCAGCAGTGACGGGGGGGTTGGGACAGATACGCAGTATTTT.

V and J are TRBV28 and TRBJ1-5; 9 bases fit TRBD1. CDR3 size: 15 residues. CDR1 is MDHEN, CDR2 SYDVKM, per germline. After removal of 6 bases from V and 4 bases from J, the junction contained 7 bases not matched to a gene. This chain's CDR3 is CASRPRDRVNQPQHF. CDR3 DNA: TGTGCCAGCAGGCCTCGGGACAGGGTAAATCAGCCCCAGCATTTT.

V is TRBV7-2 and J is TRBJ2-1, with 9 bases aligning to TRBD2. The CDR3 has 17 residues. With 1 base clipped from V and 3 bases from J, the junction kept 7 bases outside the gene matches. The germline CDR1 and CDR2 sequences are SGHTA and FQGNSA. CDR3 amino acids: CASSLVGSGRVYNEQFF. The CDR3 nucleotides are TGTGCCAGCAGCTTAGTTGGTAGCGGGAGAGTCTACAATGAGCAGTTCTTC.

This clonotype was observed a handful of times. The chain couples TRBV4-1 to TRBJ2-5; 8 bases are shared with TRBD1. Germline CDR1 MGHRA, CDR2 YSYEKL. The V gene end was trimmed by 5 bases and the J gene end by 1 base; junction bases not matched to a gene: 6. The CDR3 length is 15 residues. The CDR3 coding sequence is TGCGCCAGCAGCAGGACAGGGACAAGCCAAGAGACCCAGTACTTC. Residues: CASSRTGTSQETQYF.

The rearrangement links TRBV15 to TRBJ1-5; D not certain. Germline V gene sequence: CDR1 LNHNV, CDR2 YYDKDF (reference sequence). V was trimmed by 1 base and J by 4 bases, leaving 11 bases between them. This CDR3 has 15 amino acids. CDR3 residues: CATSRGPAWNQPQHF. The CDR3, as DNA: TGTGCCACCAGCAGAGGTCCAGCGTGGAATCAGCCCCAGCATTTT.

Only a few counts were recorded for this clonotype. The chain couples TRBV5-6 to TRBJ2-3; TRBD1 matches at 7 bases. V lost 5 bases and J lost 5; bases outside the gene matches: 20. This CDR3 has 18 amino acids. The germline gives CDR1 SGHDT, CDR2 YYEEEE. DNA of the CDR3: TGTGCCAGCAGACCTGGGTACGACAGGGTATGGGGAAGAGATACGCAGTATTTT. It encodes CASRPGYDRVWGRDTQYF. Filled out from reference TRBV5-6 and TRBJ2-3, the complete variable domain reads DAGVTQSPTHLIKTRGQQVTLRCSPKSGHDTVSWYQQALGQGPQFIFQYYEEEERQRGNFPDRFSGHQFPNYSSELNVNALLLGDSALYLCASRPGYDRVWGRDTQYFGPGTRLTVL.

The table lists this clonotype with many counts. The V call is TRBV12-3 or TRBV12-4, the J call TRBJ2-1; 10 nucleotides align to TRBD2. The CDR3 runs 17 residues. The junction had 4 bases not matched to a gene; V was cut back by 2 bases and J by 0 bases. CDR3 bases: TGTGCCAGCAGTTTATCCGCTAGCGGGAGCTCCTACAATGAGCAGTTCTTC. Translation gives CASSLSASGSSYNEQFF.

This clonotype came up many times. J is TRBJ1-1 and V is TRBV12-3 or TRBV12-4; D not resolved. V lost 7 bases and J lost 2, with 11 bases in between. This CDR3 contains 13 residues. CDR3 amino acids: CASMVFGNTEAFF. CDR3 DNA sequence: TGTGCCAGCATGGTCTTTGGTAACACTGAAGCTTTCTTT.